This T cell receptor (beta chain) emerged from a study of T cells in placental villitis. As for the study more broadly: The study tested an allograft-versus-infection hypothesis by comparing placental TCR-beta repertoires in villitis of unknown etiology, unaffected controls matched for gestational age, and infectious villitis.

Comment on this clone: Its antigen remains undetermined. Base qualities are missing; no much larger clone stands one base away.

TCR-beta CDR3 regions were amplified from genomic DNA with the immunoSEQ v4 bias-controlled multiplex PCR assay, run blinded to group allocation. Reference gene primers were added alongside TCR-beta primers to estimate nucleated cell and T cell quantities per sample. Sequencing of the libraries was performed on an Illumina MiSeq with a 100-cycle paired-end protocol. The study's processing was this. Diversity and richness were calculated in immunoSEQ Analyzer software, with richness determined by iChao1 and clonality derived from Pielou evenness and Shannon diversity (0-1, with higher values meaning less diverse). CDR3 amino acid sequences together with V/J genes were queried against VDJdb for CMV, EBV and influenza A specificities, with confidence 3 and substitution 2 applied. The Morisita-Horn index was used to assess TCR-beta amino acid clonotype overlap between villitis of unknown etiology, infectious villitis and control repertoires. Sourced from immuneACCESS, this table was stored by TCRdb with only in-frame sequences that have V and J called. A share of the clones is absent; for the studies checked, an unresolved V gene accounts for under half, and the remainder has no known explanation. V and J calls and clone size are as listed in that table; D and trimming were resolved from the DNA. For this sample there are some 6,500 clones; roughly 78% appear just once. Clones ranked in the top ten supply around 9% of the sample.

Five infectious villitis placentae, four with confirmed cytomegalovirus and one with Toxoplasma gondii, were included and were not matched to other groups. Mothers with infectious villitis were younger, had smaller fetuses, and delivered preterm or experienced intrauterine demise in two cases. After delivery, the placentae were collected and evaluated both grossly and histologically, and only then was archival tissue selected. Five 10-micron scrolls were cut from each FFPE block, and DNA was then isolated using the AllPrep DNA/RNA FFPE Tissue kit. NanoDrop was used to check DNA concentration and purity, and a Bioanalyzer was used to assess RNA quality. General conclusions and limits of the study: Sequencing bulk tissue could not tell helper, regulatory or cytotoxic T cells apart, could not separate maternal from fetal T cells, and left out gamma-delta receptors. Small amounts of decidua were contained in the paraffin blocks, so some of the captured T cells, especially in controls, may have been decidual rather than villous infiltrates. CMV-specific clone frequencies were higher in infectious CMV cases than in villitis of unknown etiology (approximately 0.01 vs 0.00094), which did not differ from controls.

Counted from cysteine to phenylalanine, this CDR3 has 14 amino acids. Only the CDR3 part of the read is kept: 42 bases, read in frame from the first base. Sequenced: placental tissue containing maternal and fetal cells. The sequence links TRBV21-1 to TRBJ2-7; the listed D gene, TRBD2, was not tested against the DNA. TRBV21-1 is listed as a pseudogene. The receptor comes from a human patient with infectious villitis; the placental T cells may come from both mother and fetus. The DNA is TGTGCCAGCAGCTCACTGACTTACCGCTACGAGCAGTACTTC. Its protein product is CASSSLTYRYEQYF.